This TCR beta chain was sequenced in a study of T-cell memory formation after mild COVID-19. Study-level information: There were largely donor-specific TCR clusters.

This clonotype was detected a few times. Antigen unknown. From germline, CDR1 is SGHRS and CDR2 YFSETQ. The CDR3 runs 16 residues. J gave up 3 bases and V 4 bases, and 5 bases lay outside the gene matches. TCRdb re-analysed the 5' RACE reads in MiXCR, keeping a single row per CDR3 protein. Of hundreds of thousands of distinct CDR3 sequences listed, around a sixth are singletons. Study-wide results and limits: Clones which contracted sat mainly in CM and EM if CD4+, and in EMRA if CD8+.

The clonotype originates from an adult woman who had mild COVID-19 (a few samples of this study predate the infection). Cell type and time point are not known. Sequencing input: PBMCs or a T cell subset sorted from them (not recorded which). The chain has TRBV5-1 and TRBJ2-2; 11 nucleotides line up with TRBD1. CDR3 protein: CASSPRTGGYTGELFF. CDR3 in DNA: TGCGCCAGCAGCCCCAGGACAGGGGGCTACACCGGGGAGCTGTTTTTT.